Listed here is a single T cell receptor beta chain. No cognate antigen has been identified for it. No per-base quality is available; no much larger clone lies one base away. Stable Graves' hyperthyroidism was defined as the absence of progression to ophthalmopathy over 18 months of follow-up. The hyperthyroidism patients were between 18 and 65 years old and newly diagnosed, with a disease duration of less than 2 months. The study excluded patients with uncontrolled infections, other autoimmune diseases, pregnancy or lactation. Diagnoses relied on clinical symptoms, serum thyroxine and TRAb, thyroid ultrasound and orbital computed tomography. Ficoll-Paque density gradient centrifugation was used to isolate PBMCs from around 10 ml of fresh peripheral blood. Total RNA was extracted with Trizol reagent, and quality was checked on an Agilent 2100 Bioanalyzer. This sample was taken from a study of T cells in Graves' hyperthyroidism and ophthalmopathy (dated by TCRdb to between 2018 and 2021). Turning to the overall study: Peripheral blood was sampled at the time of initial diagnosis, prior to any treatment. A discovery cohort of around 98 patients, approximately 44 with Graves' ophthalmopathy and about 60 with stable Graves' hyperthyroidism, was used to find distinguishing TCR V-J signatures. Prospective prediction of ophthalmopathy was tested in an independent validation cohort consisting of 18 to 20 hyperthyroidism patients and some 16 patients who later progressed to ophthalmopathy. The 95 to 100 discovery patients were randomly divided into training and test sets at a 7:3 ratio. In addition, the study compared T-cell repertoires in thyroid tissue and in blood from about six Graves' hyperthyroidism patients. Following sampling, methimazole starting at 30 mg daily was given to hyperthyroidism patients, and high-dose intravenous methylprednisolone was given to ophthalmopathy patients. TCR Vbeta CDR3 sequencing of 140 or so peripheral blood samples (under 45 ophthalmopathy, under 80 hyperthyroidism and roughly 17 progressor patients) is reported in the paper.

The TCR beta CDR3 regions were amplified from the RNA transcripts. A first-round RT-PCR of the TCR CDR3 used the HTBI primer set with the Qiagen OneStep RT-PCR kit. Libraries were constructed in a second round of multiplex PCR, after which size selection and purification were performed. Paired-end sequencing of the libraries was performed with 100 bp reads on an Illumina HiSeq2000. The original pipeline was this. SOAPnuke was used to process the raw data, throwing out any read that contained adapters or uncalled bases, had a mean Phred below 15, or lacked an exact constant-primer or identifier match. COPE v1.2.5 was used to merge high-quality paired reads, and clonotypes were defined as unique nucleotide sequences. MiTCR v1.1 was used to align the clonotypes against IMGT TRBV, TRBD and TRBJ reference segments. The analysis was restricted to V-J combinations with a frequency above 0.0001, which together covered roughly 99% of the repertoires. The TCS score was defined as the ratio of F50 (clonal expansion) to E x V (chaos), calculated using BLOSUM62-based TCRdist between CDR3 peptides within each V-J. Welch's t-statistics and random forest reduced just over 500 V-J features to 10 to 15, which were used in a naive Bayes classifier (R e1071). TCRdb redid the processing of the public reads, applying fastp at Q25 and MiXCR, and retained in-frame beta chains. Rows are unified per CDR3 protein, each entry keeping the most common DNA and genes. Clone size and V and J calls follow TCRdb, not the original study. This sample comprises hundreds of thousands of distinct CDR3 sequences, around 20% of them detected only once. The ten largest clones take up about 41% of the sample.

General conclusions and limits of the study: In validation, progression to ophthalmopathy was predicted by the model with 55% to 71% sensitivity and just over 72% specificity, a median of about 6.4 months before onset. Sample size was not statistically predetermined, and investigators were not blinded to group allocation. Most expanded thyroid clonotypes (frequency above 0.001) were also detected in blood, a finding suggesting that blood repertoires may reflect thyroid immune responses. A 13 V-J signature model separated ophthalmopathy from stable hyperthyroidism, with 87.88% sensitivity and roughly 82% specificity in cross-validation and 80%/75% in testing.

The receptor was isolated from a middle-aged man with Graves' hyperthyroidism. Sequenced input: blood.

The CDR3 reads as follows: CASSFGGVKNIQYF. The DNA sequence reads TGTGCCAGCAGTTTCGGGGGGGTCAAAAACATTCAGTACTTC. The V gene is TRBV27 and the J gene is TRBJ2-4; 8 nucleotides in the junction match TRBD2. From the germline V gene (reference sequence), CDR1 is MNHEY and CDR2 is SMNVEV. The CDR3, cysteine through phenylalanine, is 14 amino acids long. The only DNA kept is the CDR3, 42 bases in frame from the first base. For this chain, trimming is 3 bases at the V end and 3 bases at the J end, and the number of junction bases without a gene match is 1.